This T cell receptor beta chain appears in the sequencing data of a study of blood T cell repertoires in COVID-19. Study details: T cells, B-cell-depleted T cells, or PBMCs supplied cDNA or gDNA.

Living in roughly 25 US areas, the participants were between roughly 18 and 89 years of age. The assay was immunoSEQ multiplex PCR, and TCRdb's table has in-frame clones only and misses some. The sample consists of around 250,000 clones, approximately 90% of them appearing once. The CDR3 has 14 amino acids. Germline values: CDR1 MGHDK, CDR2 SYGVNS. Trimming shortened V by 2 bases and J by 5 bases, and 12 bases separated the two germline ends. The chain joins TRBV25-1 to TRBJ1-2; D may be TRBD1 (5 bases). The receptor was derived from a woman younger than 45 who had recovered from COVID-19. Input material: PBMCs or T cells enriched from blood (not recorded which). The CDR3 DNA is TGTGCCAGCAGTGAAACGGGGGGTTGGTATGGCTACACCTTC. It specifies CASSETGGWYGYTF.